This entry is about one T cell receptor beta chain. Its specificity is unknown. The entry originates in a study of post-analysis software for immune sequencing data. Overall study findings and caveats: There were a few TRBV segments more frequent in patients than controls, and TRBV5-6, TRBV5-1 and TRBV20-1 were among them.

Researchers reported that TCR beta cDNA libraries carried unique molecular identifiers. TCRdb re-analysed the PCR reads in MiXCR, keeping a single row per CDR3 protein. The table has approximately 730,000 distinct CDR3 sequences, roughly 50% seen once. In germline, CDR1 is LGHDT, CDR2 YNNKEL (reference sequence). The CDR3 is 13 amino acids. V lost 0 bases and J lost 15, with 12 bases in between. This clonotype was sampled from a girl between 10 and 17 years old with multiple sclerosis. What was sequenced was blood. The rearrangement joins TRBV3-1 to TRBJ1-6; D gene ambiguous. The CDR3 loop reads CASSQDRSILLHF. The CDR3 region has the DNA TGTGCCAGCAGCCAAGATAGGTCGATTCTCCTCCACTTT.